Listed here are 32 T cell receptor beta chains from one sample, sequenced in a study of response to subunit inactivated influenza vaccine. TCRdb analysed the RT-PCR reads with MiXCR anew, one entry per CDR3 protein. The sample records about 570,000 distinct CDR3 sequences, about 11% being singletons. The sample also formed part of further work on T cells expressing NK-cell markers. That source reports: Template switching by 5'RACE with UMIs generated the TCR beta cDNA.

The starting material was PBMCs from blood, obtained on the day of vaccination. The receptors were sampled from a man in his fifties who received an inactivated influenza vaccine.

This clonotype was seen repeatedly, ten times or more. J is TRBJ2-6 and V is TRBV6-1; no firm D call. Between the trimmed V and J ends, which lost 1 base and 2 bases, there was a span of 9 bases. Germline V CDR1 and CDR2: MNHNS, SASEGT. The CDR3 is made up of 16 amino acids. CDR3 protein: CASSEVFWAGANVLTF. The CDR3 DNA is TGTGCCAGCAGTGAAGTTTTTTGGGCTGGGGCCAACGTCCTGACTTTC.

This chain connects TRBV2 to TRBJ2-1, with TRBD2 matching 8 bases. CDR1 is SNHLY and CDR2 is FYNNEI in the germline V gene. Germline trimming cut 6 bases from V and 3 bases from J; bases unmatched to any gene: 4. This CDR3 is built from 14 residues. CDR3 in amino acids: CASRGRGDYNEQFF. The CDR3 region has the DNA TGTGCCAGCAGAGGGCGGGGGGACTACAATGAGCAGTTCTTC. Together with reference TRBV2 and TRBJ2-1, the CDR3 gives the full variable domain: EPEVTQTPSHQVTQMGQEVILRCVPISNHLYFYWYRQILGQKVEFLVSFYNNEISEKSEIFDDQFSVERPDGSNFTLKIRSTKLEDSAMYFCASRGRGDYNEQFFGPGTRLTVL.

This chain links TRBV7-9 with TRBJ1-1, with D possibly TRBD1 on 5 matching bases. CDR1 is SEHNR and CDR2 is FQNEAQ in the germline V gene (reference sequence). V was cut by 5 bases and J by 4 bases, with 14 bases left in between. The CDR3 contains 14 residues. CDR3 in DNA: TGTGCCAGCAGCAGCCGGACGGGGACCACTGAAGCTTTCTTT. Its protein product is CASSSRTGTTEAFF.

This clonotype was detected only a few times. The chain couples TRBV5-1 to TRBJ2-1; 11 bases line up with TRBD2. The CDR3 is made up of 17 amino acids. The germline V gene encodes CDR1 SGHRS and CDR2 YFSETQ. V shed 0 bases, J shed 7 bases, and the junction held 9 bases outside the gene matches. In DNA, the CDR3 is TGCGCCAGCAGCTTGGCCCTGGCTAGCGGGAGGTATAATGAGCAGTTCTTC. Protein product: CASSLALASGRYNEQFF.

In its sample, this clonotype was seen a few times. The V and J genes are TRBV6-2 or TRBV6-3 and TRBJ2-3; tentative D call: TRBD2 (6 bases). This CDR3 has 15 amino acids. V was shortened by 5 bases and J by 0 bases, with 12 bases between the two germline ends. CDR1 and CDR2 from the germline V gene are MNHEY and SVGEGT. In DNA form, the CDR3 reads TGTGCCAGCAGTCCCGGGAGAGCTAGCACAGATACGCAGTATTTT. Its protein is CASSPGRASTDTQYF.

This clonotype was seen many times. The CDR3 bases are TGTGCCAGCAGCCCCCGGCCTCTTCGGACTAGCGTAGGGTACAATGAGCAGTTCTTC. Its protein product is CASSPRPLRTSVGYNEQFF. This rearrangement joins TRBV11-1 to TRBJ2-1, with TRBD2 matching 9 bases. The CDR3 spans 19 residues. The J segment lost 4 bases and the V segment lost 5 bases, leaving 18 bases of the junction unmatched. Germline CDR1 SGHAT, CDR2 FQDESV (reference sequence).

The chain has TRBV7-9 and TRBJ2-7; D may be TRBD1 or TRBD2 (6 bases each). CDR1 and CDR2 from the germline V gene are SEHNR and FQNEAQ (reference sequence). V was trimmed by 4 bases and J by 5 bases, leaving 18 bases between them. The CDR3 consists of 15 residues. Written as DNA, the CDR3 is TGTGCCAGCAGCTACCTGTCCGGGGGCTACGACGAGCAGTACTTC. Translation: CASSYLSGGYDEQYF. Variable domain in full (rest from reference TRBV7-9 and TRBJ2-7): DTGVSQNPRHKITKRGQNVTFRCDPISEHNRLYWYRQTLGQGPEFLTYFQNEAQLEKSRLLSDRFSAERPKGSFSTLEIQRTEQGDSAMYLCASSYLSGGYDEQYFGPGTRLTVT.

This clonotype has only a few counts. In nucleotides, the CDR3 is TGCGCCAGCAGCTTAAAGCCGGAGGACGAGCAGTACTTC. This translates into CASSLKPEDEQYF. This chain uses TRBV5-1 with TRBJ2-7, with D tentatively TRBD2 (5 bases). The CDR3 consists of 13 residues. Deletions cut 2 bases from V and 5 bases from J, with 11 bases between. Looked up from germline, CDR1 is SGHRS and CDR2 is YFSETQ. Together with reference TRBV5-1 and TRBJ2-7, the CDR3 gives the full variable domain: KAGVTQTPRYLIKTRGQQVTLSCSPISGHRSVSWYQQTPGQGLQFLFEYFSETQRNKGNFPGRFSGRQFSNSRSEMNVSTLELGDSALYLCASSLKPEDEQYFGPGTRLTVT.

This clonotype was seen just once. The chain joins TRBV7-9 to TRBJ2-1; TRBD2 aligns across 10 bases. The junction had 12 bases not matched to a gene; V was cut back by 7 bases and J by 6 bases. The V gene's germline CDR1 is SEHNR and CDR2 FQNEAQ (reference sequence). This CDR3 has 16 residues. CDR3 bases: TGTGCCAGCACCGCCTCCCCTCTAGCGGGAGCCAATGAGCAGTTCTTC. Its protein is CASTASPLAGANEQFF.

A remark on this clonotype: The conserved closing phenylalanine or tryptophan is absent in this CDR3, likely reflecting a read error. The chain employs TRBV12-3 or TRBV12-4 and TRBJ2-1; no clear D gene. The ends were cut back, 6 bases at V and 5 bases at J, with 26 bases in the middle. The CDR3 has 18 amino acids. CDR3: CASRGLPRSAAADNEQFL. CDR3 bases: TGTGCCAGCAGGGGCCTCCCCCGGAGTGCCGCCGCGGACAATGAGCAGTTCTTG.

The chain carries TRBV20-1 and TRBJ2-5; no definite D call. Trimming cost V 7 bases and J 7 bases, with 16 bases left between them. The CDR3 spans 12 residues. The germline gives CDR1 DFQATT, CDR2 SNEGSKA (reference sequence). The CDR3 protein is CSGLGDTVTQYF. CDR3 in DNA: TGCAGTGGATTAGGAGACACAGTGACCCAGTACTTC.

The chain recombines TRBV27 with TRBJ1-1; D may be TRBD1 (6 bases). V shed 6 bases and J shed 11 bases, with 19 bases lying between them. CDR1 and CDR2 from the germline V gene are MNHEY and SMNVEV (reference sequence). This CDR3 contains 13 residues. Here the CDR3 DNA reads TGTGCCAGCAGAAGGACAGAAGGTGGTCGGGCTTTCTTT. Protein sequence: CASRRTEGGRAFF.

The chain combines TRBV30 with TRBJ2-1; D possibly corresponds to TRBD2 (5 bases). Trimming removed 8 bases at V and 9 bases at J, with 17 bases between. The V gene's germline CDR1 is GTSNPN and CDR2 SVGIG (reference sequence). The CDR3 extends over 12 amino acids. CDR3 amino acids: CAGGPRVAEQFF. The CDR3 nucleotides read TGTGCCGGAGGACCCAGAGTGGCTGAGCAGTTCTTC.

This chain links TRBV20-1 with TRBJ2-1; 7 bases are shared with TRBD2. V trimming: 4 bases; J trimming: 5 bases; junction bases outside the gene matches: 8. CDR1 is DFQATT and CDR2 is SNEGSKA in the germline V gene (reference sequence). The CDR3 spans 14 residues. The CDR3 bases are TGCAGTGCTACCAAGGGACTACCTGACAATGAGCAGTTCTTC. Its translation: CSATKGLPDNEQFF.

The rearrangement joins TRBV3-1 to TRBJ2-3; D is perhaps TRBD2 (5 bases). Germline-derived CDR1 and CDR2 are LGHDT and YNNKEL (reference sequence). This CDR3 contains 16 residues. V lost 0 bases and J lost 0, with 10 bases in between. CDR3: CASSQERLASTDTQYF. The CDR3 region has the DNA TGTGCCAGCAGCCAAGAGCGGTTAGCGAGCACAGATACGCAGTATTTT.

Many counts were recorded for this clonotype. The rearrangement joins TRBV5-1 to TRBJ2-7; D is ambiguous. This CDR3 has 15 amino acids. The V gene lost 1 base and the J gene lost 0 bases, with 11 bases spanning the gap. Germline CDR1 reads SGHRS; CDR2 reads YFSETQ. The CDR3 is CASSLNVLSSYEQYF. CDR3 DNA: TGCGCCAGCAGCTTGAATGTGCTGAGCTCCTACGAGCAGTACTTC.

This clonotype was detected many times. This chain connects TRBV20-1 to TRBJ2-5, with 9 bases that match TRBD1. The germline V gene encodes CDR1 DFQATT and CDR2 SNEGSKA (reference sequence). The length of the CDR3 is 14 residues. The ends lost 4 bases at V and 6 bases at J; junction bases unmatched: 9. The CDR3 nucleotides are TGCAGTGCTACCCGGACAGGGGAAGAAAAGACCCAGTACTTC. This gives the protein CSATRTGEEKTQYF.

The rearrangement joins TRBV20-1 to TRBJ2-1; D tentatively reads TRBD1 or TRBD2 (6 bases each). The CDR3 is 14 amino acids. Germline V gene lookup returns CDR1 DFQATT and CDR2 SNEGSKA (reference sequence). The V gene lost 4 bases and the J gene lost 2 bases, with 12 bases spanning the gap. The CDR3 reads CSATRGPPYNEQFF. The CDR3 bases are TGCAGTGCTACACGGGGGCCTCCCTACAATGAGCAGTTCTTC.

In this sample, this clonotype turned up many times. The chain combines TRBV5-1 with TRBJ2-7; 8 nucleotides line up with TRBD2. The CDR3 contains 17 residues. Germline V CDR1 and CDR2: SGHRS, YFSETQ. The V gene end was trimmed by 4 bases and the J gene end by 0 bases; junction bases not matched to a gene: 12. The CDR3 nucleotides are TGCGCCAGCAGCGCCGTGTATTCCGGGACTAGCTCCTACGAGCAGTACTTC. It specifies CASSAVYSGTSSYEQYF.

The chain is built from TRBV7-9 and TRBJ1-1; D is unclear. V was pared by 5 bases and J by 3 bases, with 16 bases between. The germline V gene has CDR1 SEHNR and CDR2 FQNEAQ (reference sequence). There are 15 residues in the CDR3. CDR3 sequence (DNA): TGTGCCAGCAGCCTTAGAGAAGGCAGGTACACTGAAGCTTTCTTT. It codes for CASSLREGRYTEAFF.

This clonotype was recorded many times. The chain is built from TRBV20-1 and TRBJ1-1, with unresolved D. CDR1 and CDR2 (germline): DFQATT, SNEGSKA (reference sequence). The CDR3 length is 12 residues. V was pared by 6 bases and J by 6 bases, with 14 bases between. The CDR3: CSAQAAEPEAFF. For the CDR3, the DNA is TGCAGTGCGCAGGCAGCTGAACCTGAAGCTTTCTTT.

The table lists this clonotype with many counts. CDR3 residues: CASSPPRPGTQYF. The CDR3 DNA is TGTGCCAGCAGCCCACCTCGTCCCGGTACGCAGTATTTT. The chain joins TRBV5-5 to TRBJ2-3; unclear D gene. Germline CDR1 reads SGHKS; CDR2 reads YYEKEE (reference sequence). V was cut by 4 bases and J by 8 bases, with 14 bases left in between. The CDR3 consists of 13 residues.

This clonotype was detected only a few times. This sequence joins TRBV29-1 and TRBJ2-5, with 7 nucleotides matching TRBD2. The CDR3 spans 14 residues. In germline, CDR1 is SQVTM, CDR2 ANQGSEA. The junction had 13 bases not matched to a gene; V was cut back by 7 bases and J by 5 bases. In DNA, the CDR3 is TGCAGCGGGGAGCCTAGCGGCAAAGGGGAGACCCAGTACTTC. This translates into CSGEPSGKGETQYF.

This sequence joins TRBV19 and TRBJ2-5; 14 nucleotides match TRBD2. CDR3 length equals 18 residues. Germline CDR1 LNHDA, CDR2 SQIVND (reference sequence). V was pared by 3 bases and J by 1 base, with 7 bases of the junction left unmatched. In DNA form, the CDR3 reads TGTGCCAGTAGTATGGGGGGACTAGCGGGGGAGCCCCAAGAGACCCAGTACTTC. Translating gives CASSMGGLAGEPQETQYF.

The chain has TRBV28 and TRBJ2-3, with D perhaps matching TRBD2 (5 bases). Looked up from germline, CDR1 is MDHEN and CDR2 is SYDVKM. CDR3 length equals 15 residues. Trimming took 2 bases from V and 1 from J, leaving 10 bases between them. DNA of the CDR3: TGTGCCAGCAGTTTAGAAGCGGTTGGCACAGATACGCAGTATTTT. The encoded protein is CASSLEAVGTDTQYF.

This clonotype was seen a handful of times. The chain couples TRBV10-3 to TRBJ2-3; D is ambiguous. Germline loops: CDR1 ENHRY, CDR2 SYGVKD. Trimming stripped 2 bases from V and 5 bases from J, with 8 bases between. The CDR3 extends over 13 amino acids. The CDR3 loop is CAISEVPGDTQYF. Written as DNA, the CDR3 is TGTGCCATCAGTGAGGTACCAGGAGATACGCAGTATTTT.

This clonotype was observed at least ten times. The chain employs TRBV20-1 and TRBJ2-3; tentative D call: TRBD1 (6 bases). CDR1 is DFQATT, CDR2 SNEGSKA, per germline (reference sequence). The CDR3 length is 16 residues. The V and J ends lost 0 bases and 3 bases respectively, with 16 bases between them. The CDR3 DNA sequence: TGCAGTGCTAGAGATATCCAGGGGATGACTACAGATACGCAGTATTTT. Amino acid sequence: CSARDIQGMTTDTQYF.

The DNA for the CDR3 is TGCAGCGTTGTCCGGACTAGCGGGGTTTACAATGAGCAGTTCTTC. Amino acids: CSVVRTSGVYNEQFF. The chain couples TRBV29-1 to TRBJ2-1, with 12 bases identical to TRBD2. V gave up 4 bases and J gave up 4 bases; unmatched junction bases: 5. The CDR3 consists of 15 residues. Germline V gene data show CDR1 as SQVTM and CDR2 as ANQGSEA.

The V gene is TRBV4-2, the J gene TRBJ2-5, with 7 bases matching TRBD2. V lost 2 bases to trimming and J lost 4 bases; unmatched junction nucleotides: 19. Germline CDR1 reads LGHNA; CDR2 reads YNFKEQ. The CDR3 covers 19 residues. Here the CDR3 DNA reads TGTGCCAGCAGCCAACGCGGGGGACGAAGGGTATTACCCTCAGAGACCCAGTACTTC. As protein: CASSQRGGRRVLPSETQYF.

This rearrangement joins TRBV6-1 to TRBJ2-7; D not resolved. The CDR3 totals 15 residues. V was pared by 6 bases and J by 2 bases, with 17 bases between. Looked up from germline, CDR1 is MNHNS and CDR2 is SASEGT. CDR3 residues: CASSPGLVNPYEQYF. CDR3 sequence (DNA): TGTGCCAGCAGCCCTGGGCTAGTTAACCCCTACGAGCAGTACTTC.

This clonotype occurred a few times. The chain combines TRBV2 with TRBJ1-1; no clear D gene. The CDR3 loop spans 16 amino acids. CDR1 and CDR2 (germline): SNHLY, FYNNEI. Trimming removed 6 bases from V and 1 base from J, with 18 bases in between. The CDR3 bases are TGTGCCAGCAGATCCGACGGGGTTCTTTCGAACACTGAAGCTTTCTTT. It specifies CASRSDGVLSNTEAFF.

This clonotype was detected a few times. The DNA for the CDR3 is TGCAGCGCTCTCCCGGCGGGGGTAGATACGCAGTATTTT. Amino acid sequence: CSALPAGVDTQYF. The chain recombines TRBV29-1 with TRBJ2-3, with 7 bases that match TRBD2. Germline V gives CDR1 SQVTM, CDR2 ANQGSEA. The CDR3 contains 13 residues. V dropped 7 bases and J dropped 5; count of bases not matched to a gene: 9.